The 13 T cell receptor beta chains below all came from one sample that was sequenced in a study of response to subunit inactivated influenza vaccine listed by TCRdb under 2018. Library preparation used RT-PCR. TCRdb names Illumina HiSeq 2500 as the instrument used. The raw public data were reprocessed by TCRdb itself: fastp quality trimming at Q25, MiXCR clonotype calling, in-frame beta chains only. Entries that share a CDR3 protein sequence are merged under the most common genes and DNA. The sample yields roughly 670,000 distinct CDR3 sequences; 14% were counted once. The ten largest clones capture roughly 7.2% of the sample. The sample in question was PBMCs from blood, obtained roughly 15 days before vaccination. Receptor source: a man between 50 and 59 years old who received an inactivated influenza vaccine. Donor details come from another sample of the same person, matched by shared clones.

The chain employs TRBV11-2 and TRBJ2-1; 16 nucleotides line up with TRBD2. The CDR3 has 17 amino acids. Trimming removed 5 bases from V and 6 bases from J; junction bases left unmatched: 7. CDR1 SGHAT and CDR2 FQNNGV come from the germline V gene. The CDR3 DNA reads TGTGCCAGCAGCGCCGGGACTAGCGGGAGGGCCATCAATGAGCAGTTCTTC. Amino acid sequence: CASSAGTSGRAINEQFF.

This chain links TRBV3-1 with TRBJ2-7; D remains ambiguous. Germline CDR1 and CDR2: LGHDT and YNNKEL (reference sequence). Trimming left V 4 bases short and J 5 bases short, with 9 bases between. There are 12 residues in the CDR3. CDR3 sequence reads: CASSRTVHEQYF. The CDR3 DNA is TGTGCCAGCAGCCGCACGGTCCACGAGCAGTACTTC.

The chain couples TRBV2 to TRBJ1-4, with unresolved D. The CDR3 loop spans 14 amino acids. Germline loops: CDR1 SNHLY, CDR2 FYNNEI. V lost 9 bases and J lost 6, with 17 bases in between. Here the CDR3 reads CASQSGNSHEKLFF. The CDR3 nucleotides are TGTGCCAGTCAGAGCGGGAACAGCCATGAAAAACTGTTTTTT.

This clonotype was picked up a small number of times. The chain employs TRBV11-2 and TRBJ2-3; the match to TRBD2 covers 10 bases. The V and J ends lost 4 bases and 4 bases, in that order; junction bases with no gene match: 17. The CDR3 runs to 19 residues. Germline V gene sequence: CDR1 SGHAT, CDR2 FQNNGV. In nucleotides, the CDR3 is TGTGCCAGCAGCTATCCAGCGGGGGGGGGTACCCGAAGCCCAGATACGCAGTATTTT. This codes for CASSYPAGGGTRSPDTQYF.

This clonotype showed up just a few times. CDR3 residues: CASSSSQGRSTGELFF. The DNA of the CDR3 is TGTGCCAGCAGCTCTAGCCAGGGGCGAAGCACCGGGGAGCTGTTTTTT. The chain employs TRBV7-6 and TRBJ2-2; D is perhaps TRBD1 (6 bases). Germline lookup yields CDR1 SGHVS and CDR2 FNYEAQ. V lost 4 bases to trimming and J lost 4 bases, with 16 bases between them. This CDR3 is built from 16 residues. Drawing the rest from reference TRBV7-6 and TRBJ2-2, the complete variable domain is GAGVSQSPRYKVTKRGQDVALRCDPISGHVSLYWYRQALGQGPEFLTYFNYEAQQDKSGLPNDRFSAERPEGSISTLTIQRTEQRDSAMYRCASSSSQGRSTGELFFGEGSRLTVL.

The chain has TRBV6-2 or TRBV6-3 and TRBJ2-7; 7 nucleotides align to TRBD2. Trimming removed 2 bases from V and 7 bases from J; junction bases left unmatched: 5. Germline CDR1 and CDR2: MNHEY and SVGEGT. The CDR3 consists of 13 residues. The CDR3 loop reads CASSYVGLREQYF. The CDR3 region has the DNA TGTGCCAGCAGTTACGTGGGACTAAGGGAGCAGTACTTC.

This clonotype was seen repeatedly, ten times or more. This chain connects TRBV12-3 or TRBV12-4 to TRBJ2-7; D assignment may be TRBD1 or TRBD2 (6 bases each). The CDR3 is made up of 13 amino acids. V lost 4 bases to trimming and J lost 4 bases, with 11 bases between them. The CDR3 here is CASSSGGGYEQYF. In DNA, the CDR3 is TGTGCCAGCAGTTCCGGAGGGGGGTACGAGCAGTACTTC.

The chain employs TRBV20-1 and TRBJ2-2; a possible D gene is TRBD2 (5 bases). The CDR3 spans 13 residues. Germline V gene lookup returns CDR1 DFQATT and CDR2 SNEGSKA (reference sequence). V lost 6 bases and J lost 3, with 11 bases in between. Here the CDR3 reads CSARGGDTGELFF. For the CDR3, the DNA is TGCAGTGCCCGAGGAGGCGACACCGGGGAGCTGTTTTTT.

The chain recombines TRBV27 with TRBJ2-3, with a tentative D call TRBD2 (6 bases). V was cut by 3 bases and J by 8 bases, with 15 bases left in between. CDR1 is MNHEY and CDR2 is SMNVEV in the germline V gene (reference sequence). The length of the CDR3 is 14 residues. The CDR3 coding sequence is TGTGCCAGCAGTTTCACTCGCGGGAAGGGTACGCAGTATTTT. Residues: CASSFTRGKGTQYF.

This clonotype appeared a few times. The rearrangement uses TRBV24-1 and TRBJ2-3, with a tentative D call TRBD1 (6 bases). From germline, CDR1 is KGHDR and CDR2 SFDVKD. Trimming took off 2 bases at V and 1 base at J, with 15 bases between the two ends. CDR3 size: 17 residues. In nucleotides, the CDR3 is TGTGCCACCAGTGATTCGCCGCTCAGGGGCGGCACAGATACGCAGTATTTT. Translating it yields CATSDSPLRGGTDTQYF.

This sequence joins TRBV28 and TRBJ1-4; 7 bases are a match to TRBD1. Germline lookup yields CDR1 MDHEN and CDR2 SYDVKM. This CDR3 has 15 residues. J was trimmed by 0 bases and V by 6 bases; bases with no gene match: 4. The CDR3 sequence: CASSSGTATNEKLFF. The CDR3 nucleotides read TGTGCCAGCAGCTCCGGGACAGCAACTAATGAAAAACTGTTTTTT.

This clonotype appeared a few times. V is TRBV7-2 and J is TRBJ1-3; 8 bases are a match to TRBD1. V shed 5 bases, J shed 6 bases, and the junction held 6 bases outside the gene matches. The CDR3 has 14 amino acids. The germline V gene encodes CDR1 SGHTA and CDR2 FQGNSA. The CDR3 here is CASSLDRVANTIYF. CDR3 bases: TGTGCCAGCAGCCTGGACAGGGTGGCAAACACCATATATTTT.

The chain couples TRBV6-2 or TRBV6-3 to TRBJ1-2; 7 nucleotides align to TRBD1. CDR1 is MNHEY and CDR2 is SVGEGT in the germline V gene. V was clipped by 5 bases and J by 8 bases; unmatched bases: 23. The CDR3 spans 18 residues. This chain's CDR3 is CASSGPVDRETPHWGYTF. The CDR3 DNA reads TGTGCCAGCAGTGGGCCGGTCGACAGGGAGACCCCTCATTGGGGCTACACCTTC.